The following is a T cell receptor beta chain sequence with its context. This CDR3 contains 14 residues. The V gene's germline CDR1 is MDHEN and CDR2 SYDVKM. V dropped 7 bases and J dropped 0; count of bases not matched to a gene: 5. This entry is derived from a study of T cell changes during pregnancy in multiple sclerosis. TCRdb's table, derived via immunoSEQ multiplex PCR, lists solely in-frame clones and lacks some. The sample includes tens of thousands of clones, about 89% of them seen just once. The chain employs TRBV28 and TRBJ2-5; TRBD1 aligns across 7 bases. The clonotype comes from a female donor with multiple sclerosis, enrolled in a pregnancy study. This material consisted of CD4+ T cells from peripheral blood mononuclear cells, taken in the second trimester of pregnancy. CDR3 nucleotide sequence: TGTGCCAGCACCCGGGACAGCTACCAAGAGACCCAGTACTTC. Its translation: CASTRDSYQETQYF. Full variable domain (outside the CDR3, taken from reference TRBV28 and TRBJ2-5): DVKVTQSSRYLVKRTGEKVFLECVQDMDHENMFWYRQDPGLGLRLIYFSYDVKMKEKGDIPEGYSVSREKKERFSLILESASTNQTSMYLCASTRDSYQETQYFGPGTRLLVL.